This section outlines one TCR beta chain sequence together with its context. Compared with germline, one end of the junction differs, possibly owing to a read error. This specimen comes from a study of blood T cell repertoires in COVID-19. CDR1 is ENHRY and CDR2 is SYGVKD in the germline V gene. The CDR3 contains 13 residues. Residents of approximately 25 US areas, aged 18 to 89 years, made up the participants. Which cohort a participant joined came from the clinical history participants gave. A COVID-19 case had been met by exposed participants during the 2 weeks before study entry. Sequenced by immunoSEQ multiplex PCR; TCRdb stores in-frame clones only, minus some. The sample lists hundreds of thousands of clones, 70% to 90% seen once, with approximately 1.5% in the top ten.

This sequence was found in a young woman who had been exposed to COVID-19. The chain couples TRBV10-3 to TRBJ2-7, with TRBD2 as a possible D gene (5 bases). Sequencing was performed on PBMCs or T cells enriched from blood (not recorded which). The CDR3 bases are TGTGCCATCCGAAACCCTAGCTCCCACGAGCAGTACTTC. Protein: CAIRNPSSHEQYF.